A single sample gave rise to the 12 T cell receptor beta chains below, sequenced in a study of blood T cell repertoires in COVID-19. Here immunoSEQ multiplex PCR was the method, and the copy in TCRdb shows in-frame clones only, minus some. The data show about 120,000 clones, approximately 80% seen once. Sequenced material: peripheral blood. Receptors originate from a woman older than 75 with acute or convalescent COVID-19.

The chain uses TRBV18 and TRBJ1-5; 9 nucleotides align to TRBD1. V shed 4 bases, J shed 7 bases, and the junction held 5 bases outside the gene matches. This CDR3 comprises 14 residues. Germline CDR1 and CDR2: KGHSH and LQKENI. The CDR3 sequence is CASSQTGGRQPQHF. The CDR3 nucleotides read TGTGCCAGCTCACAAACAGGGGGCAGGCAGCCCCAGCATTTT.

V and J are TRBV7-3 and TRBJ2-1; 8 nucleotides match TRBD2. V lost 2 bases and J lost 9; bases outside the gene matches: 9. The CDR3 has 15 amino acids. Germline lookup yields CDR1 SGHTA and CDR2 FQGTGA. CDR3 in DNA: TGTGCCAGCAGCTTAGCGGGGGGACCCAACGGTGAGCAGTTCTTC. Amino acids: CASSLAGGPNGEQFF.

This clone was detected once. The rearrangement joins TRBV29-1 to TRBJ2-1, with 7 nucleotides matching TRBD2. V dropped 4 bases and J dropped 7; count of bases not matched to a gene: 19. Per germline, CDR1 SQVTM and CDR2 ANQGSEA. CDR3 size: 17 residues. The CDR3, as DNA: TGCAGCGTTGTGGACTCTCGTGGACTAGTCGGTAGGAATGAGCAGTTCTTC. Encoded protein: CSVVDSRGLVGRNEQFF.

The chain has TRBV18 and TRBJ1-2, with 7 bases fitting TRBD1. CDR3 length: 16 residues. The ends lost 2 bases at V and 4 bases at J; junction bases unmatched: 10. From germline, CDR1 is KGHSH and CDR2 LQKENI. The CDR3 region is CASSPGPTGQSYGYTF. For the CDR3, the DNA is TGTGCCAGCTCACCAGGACCGACAGGGCAGTCCTATGGCTACACCTTC.

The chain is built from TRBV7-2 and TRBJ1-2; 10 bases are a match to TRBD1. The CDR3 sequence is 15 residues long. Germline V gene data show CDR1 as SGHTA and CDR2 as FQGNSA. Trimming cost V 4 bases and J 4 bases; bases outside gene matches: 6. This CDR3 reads CASSSDRGLVYGYTF. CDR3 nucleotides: TGTGCCAGCAGCTCCGACAGGGGGCTGGTCTATGGCTACACCTTC. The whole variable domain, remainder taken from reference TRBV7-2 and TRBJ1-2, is GAGVSQSPSNKVTEKGKDVELRCDPISGHTALYWYRQSLGQGLEFLIYFQGNSAPDKSGLPSDRFSAERTGGSVSTLTIQRTQQEDSAVYLCASSSDRGLVYGYTFGSGTRLTVV.

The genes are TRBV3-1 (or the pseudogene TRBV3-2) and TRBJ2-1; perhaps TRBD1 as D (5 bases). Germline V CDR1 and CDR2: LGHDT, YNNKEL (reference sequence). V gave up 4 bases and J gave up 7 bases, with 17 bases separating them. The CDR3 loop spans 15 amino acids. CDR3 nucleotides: TGTGCCAGCAGCCTCCGCCCGCAGGGTCCGAATGAGCAGTTCTTC. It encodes CASSLRPQGPNEQFF.

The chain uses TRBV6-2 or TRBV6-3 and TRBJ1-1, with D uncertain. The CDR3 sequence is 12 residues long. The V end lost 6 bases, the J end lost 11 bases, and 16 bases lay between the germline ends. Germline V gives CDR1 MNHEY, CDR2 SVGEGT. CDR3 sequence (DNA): TGTGCCAGCAGCTCCCGGGGTGGGTTGGCTTTCTTT. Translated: CASSSRGGLAFF.

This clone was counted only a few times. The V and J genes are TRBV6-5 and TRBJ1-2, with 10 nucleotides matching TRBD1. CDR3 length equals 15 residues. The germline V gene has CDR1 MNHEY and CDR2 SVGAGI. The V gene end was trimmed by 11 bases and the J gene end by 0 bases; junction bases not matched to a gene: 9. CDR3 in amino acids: CAVPLGTGANYGYTF. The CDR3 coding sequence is TGTGCCGTACCATTGGGGACAGGGGCTAACTATGGCTACACCTTC.

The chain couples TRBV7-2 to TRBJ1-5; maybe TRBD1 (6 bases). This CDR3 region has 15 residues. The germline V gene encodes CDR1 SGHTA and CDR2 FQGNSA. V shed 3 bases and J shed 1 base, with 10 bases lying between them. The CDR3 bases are TGTGCCAGCAGCTTCGGGGGGCAGAGCAATCAGCCCCAGCATTTT. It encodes CASSFGGQSNQPQHF.

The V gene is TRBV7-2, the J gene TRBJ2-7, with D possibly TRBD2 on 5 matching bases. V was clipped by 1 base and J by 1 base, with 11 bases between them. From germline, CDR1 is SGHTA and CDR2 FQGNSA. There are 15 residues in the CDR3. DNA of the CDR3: TGTGCCAGCAGCTTAGTAGCGTCCTCATCCTACGAGCAGTACTTC. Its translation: CASSLVASSSYEQYF.

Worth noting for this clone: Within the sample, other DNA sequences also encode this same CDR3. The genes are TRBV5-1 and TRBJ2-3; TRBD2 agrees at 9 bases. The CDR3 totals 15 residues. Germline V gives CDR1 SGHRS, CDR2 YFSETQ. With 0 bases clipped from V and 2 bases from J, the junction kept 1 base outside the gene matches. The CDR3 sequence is CASSLGLAVTDTQYF. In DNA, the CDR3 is TGCGCCAGCAGCTTGGGACTAGCGGTCACAGATACGCAGTATTTT.

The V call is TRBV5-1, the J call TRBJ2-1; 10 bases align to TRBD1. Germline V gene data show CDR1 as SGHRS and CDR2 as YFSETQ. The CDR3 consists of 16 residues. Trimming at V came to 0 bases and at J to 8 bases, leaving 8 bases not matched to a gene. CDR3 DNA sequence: TGCGCCAGCAGCTTGGGCACCGGGACAGGGGTCCATGAGCAGTTCTTC. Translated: CASSLGTGTGVHEQFF.